The entry below describes one T cell receptor (beta chain). These data originate in a study of blood T cell repertoires in COVID-19. Overall study: Both acute and convalescent COVID-19 samples were obtained from the United States, Italy and Spain. The analysed material was cDNA or gDNA that came from T cells, B-cell-depleted T cells, or PBMCs.

Trimming took 0 bases from V and 1 from J; bases not matched to a gene: 7. Germline V gene lookup returns CDR1 SGHNT and CDR2 YYREEE (reference sequence). The CDR3 contains 17 residues. Authors' analysis steps: Using reference gene primer amplification, nucleated cell counts were estimated. Generated by immunoSEQ multiplex PCR, the TCRdb table keeps only in-frame clones and is missing some. V, J and clone size were drawn from that table, and D and trimming were deduced from the DNA. Here the sample spans 200,000 to 250,000 clones, 83% being singletons. This sequence was found in a woman aged 25 to 39 with COVID-19, enrolled during active disease. V gene TRBV5-4 combines with J gene TRBJ2-7; 10 nucleotides line up with TRBD1. Sequences were obtained from peripheral blood. CDR3 protein: CASSLAVAGQGSYEQYF. CDR3 nucleotide sequence: TGTGCCAGCAGCTTGGCCGTGGCGGGACAGGGGTCCTACGAGCAGTACTTC. The whole variable domain, filled in from reference TRBV5-4 and TRBJ2-7, reads ETGVTQSPTHLIKTRGQQVTLRCSSQSGHNTVSWYQQALGQGPQFIFQYYREEENGRGNFPPRFSGLQFPNYSSELNVNALELDDSALYLCASSLAVAGQGSYEQYFGPGTRLTVT.